The 18 T cell receptor beta chains in this list originate from one sample, sequenced in a study of blood T cell repertoires in COVID-19. Sequenced by immunoSEQ multiplex PCR; TCRdb stores in-frame clones only, minus some. Among roughly 340,000 clones listed, 87% were seen once. Sequenced sample: peripheral blood. These receptors were obtained from a woman between 45 and 65 years old with COVID-19, enrolled during active disease.

This chain joins TRBV6-4 and TRBJ2-3; D not resolved. The germline V and J ends were trimmed by 4 bases and 5 bases, with 16 bases remaining between them. Germline-derived CDR1 and CDR2 are MRHNA and SNTAGT. CDR3 size: 15 residues. As DNA, the CDR3 is TGTGCCAGCAGTGTCCGCGGCCAGATTGAAGATACGCAGTATTTT. Its translation: CASSVRGQIEDTQYF.

This chain joins TRBV11-2 and TRBJ2-2, with TRBD2 identical over 8 bases. CDR3 length equals 15 residues. Per the germline V gene, CDR1 is SGHAT and CDR2 is FQNNGV. The ends lost 10 bases at V and 0 bases at J; junction bases unmatched: 7. The CDR3 protein is CATKAGLANTGELFF. CDR3 nucleotide sequence: TGTGCCACCAAAGCGGGACTAGCGAACACCGGGGAGCTGTTTTTT.

The chain employs TRBV6-5 and TRBJ1-2; possible D gene TRBD1, 5 bases. V was shortened by 2 bases and J by 4 bases, with 14 bases between the two germline ends. Germline V CDR1 and CDR2: MNHEY, SVGAGI. The CDR3 is made up of 15 amino acids. CDR3 coding DNA: TGTGCCAGCAGTTACGGTTTAGGGCAGGGCTATGGCTACACCTTC. Translation: CASSYGLGQGYGYTF.

The V call is TRBV5-1, the J call TRBJ2-7; TRBD1 matches at 7 bases. V lost 4 bases and J lost 5; bases outside the gene matches: 6. This CDR3 region has 13 residues. Germline values: CDR1 SGHRS, CDR2 YFSETQ. The CDR3 protein is CASSLTGVNEQYF. CDR3 nucleotides: TGCGCCAGCAGCCTAACAGGGGTGAACGAGCAGTACTTC.

This clone was observed a few times. The genes are TRBV2 and TRBJ2-7, with 8 bases fitting TRBD2. After removal of 5 bases from V and 5 bases from J, the junction contained 11 bases not matched to a gene. Per the germline V gene, CDR1 is SNHLY and CDR2 is FYNNEI. This CDR3 is 15 amino acids long. CDR3 bases: TGTGCCAGCAGTCCCCCGGGACTAGGACAAGACGAGCAGTACTTC. Translating it yields CASSPPGLGQDEQYF.

The chain uses TRBV12-3 or TRBV12-4 and TRBJ1-1, with a possible D match to TRBD1 (6 bases). The CDR3 length is 12 residues. The V end lost 8 bases, the J end lost 7 bases, and 14 bases lay between the germline ends. The CDR3 region has the DNA TGTGCCAGCCGAAGCCCACAGGGTGAAGCTTTCTTT. Translated, it gives CASRSPQGEAFF.

The chain recombines TRBV5-1 with TRBJ2-3, with TRBD2 as a possible D gene (6 bases). Looked up from germline, CDR1 is SGHRS and CDR2 is YFSETQ. CDR3 length equals 16 residues. Trimming removed 4 bases at V and 6 bases at J, with 21 bases between. CDR3 protein: CASSDLLASSRDTQYF. CDR3 in DNA: TGCGCCAGCAGCGACTTACTAGCTTCATCGCGGGATACGCAGTATTTT.

The V gene is TRBV6-2 or TRBV6-3, the J gene TRBJ2-5; 7 bases match TRBD2. J was trimmed by 5 bases and V by 6 bases; bases with no gene match: 9. Germline CDR1 MNHEY, CDR2 SVGEGT. There are 14 residues in the CDR3. As DNA, the CDR3 is TGTGCCAGCAGCCCCGGGGGGTTAGAGGAGACCCAGTACTTC. This translates into CASSPGGLEETQYF.

The chain couples TRBV9 to TRBJ1-1, with 8 bases that match TRBD1. This CDR3 spans 17 amino acids. The germline V gene has CDR1 SGDLS and CDR2 YYNGEE. V dropped 3 bases and J dropped 0; count of bases not matched to a gene: 10. CDR3 sequence (DNA): TGTGCCAGCAGCGAGACAGGGGCCTACCACATGAACACTGAAGCTTTCTTT. Translating it yields CASSETGAYHMNTEAFF.

The rearrangement joins TRBV30 to TRBJ2-7, with D unresolved. V was shortened by 4 bases and J by 6 bases, with 10 bases between the two germline ends. Germline assignment: CDR1 GTSNPN and CDR2 SVGIG (reference sequence). CDR3 length: 11 amino acids. The CDR3 DNA reads TGTGCCTGGACCTCCTCCCGCGAGCAGTACTTC. The encoded protein is CAWTSSREQYF.

The V and J genes are TRBV12-3 or TRBV12-4 and TRBJ2-7, with D maybe TRBD2 (5 bases). V was shortened by 2 bases and J by 7 bases, with 6 bases between the two germline ends. There are 11 residues in the CDR3. CDR3 coding DNA: TGTGCCAGCAGTTTAAGGACTGAGCAGTACTTC. It yields the protein CASSLRTEQYF.

The V gene is TRBV29-1, the J gene TRBJ2-1, with 14 bases that match TRBD2. This CDR3 is built from 16 residues. After removal of 4 bases from V and 2 bases from J, the junction contained 4 bases not matched to a gene. Germline-derived CDR1 and CDR2 are SQVTM and ANQGSEA. CDR3 nucleotides: TGCAGCGTTGGACTAGCGGGAGGGCCAACCTACAATGAGCAGTTCTTC. Translating gives CSVGLAGGPTYNEQFF.

The rearrangement links TRBV5-4 to TRBJ2-5, with D possibly matching TRBD1 (5 bases). Germline lookup yields CDR1 SGHNT and CDR2 YYREEE (reference sequence). The CDR3 has 14 residues. V was pared by 0 bases and J by 0 bases, with 6 bases between. The CDR3 DNA follows: TGTGCCAGCAGCTTGGGACAGTACCAAGAGACCCAGTACTTC. This gives the protein CASSLGQYQETQYF.

This sequence joins TRBV2 and TRBJ1-1; 7 nucleotides match TRBD1. The germline V gene has CDR1 SNHLY and CDR2 FYNNEI. This CDR3 comprises 12 residues. V was clipped by 4 bases and J by 8 bases; unmatched bases: 4. The CDR3 sequence: CASSGETGEAFF. CDR3 nucleotides: TGTGCCAGCAGTGGAGAGACAGGGGAAGCTTTCTTT.

The chain has TRBV11-3 and TRBJ1-1; no definite D call. This CDR3 has 14 amino acids. Deletions cut 4 bases from V and 0 bases from J, with 9 bases between. Germline CDR1 SGHNT, CDR2 YENEEA. CDR3 in DNA: TGTGCCAGCAGCTCTCCTTCCTTGAACACTGAAGCTTTCTTT. Translated, it gives CASSSPSLNTEAFF.

The chain uses TRBV30 and TRBJ2-5; D call uncertain. The CDR3 has 13 amino acids. Germline CDR1 GTSNPN, CDR2 SVGIG (reference sequence). The V end lost 0 bases, the J end lost 4 bases, and 9 bases lay between the germline ends. As DNA, the CDR3 is TGTGCCTGGAGTGTAGGAGTCGGAGAGACCCAGTACTTC. Protein: CAWSVGVGETQYF.

This chain connects TRBV6-5 to TRBJ1-3, with D perhaps matching TRBD1 (6 bases). Germline V gene sequence: CDR1 MNHEY, CDR2 SVGAGI. Trimming cost V 7 bases and J 1 base, with 14 bases left between them. The CDR3 extends over 15 amino acids. The CDR3 loop reads CASTTEQGSGNTIYF. In nucleotides, the CDR3 is TGTGCCAGCACTACTGAACAGGGATCTGGAAACACCATATATTTT.

This sequence joins TRBV6-5 and TRBJ1-1; TRBD1 is a possible D gene (5 bases). The ends were cut back, 2 bases at V and 0 bases at J, with 13 bases in the middle. The CDR3 length is 16 residues. CDR1 and CDR2 from the germline V gene are MNHEY and SVGAGI. As DNA, the CDR3 is TGTGCCAGCAGTTACGAAGGAGGGGTGGTGAACACTGAAGCTTTCTTT. Translated: CASSYEGGVVNTEAFF.